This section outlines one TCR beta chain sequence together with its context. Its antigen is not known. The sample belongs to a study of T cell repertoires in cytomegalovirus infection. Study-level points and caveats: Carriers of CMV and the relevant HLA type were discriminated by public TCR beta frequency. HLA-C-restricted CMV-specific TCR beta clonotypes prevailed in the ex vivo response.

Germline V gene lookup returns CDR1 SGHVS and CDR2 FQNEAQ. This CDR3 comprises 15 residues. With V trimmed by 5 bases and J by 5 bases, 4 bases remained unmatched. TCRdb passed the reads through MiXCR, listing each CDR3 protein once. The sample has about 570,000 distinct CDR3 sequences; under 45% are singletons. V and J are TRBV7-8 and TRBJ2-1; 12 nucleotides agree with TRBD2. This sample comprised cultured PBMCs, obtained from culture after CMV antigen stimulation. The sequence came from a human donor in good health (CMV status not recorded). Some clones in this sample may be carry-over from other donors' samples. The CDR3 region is CASSRTSGNHNEQFF. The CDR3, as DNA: TGTGCCAGCAGCCGGACTAGCGGGAACCACAATGAGCAGTTCTTC. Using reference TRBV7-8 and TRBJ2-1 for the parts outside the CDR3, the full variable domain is GAGVSQSPRYKVAKRGQDVALRCDPISGHVSLFWYQQALGQGPEFLTYFQNEAQLDKSGLPSDRFFAERPEGSVSTLKIQRTQQEDSAVYLCASSRTSGNHNEQFFGPGTRLTVL.